The entry below gives a single T cell receptor beta chain sequence along with its context. The source of the sample is a study of blood T cell repertoires in COVID-19. The CDR3 loop spans 13 amino acids. The germline V gene has CDR1 SGHAT and CDR2 FQDESV (reference sequence). Trimming removed 5 bases at V and 6 bases at J, with 13 bases between. Here immunoSEQ multiplex PCR was the method, and the copy in TCRdb shows in-frame clones only, minus some. The sample lists about 390,000 clones, about 83% seen once, with roughly a tenth in the top ten. Material for sequencing was PBMCs or T cells enriched from blood (not recorded which). This clonotype was sampled from a woman between 45 and 65 years old who had recovered from COVID-19. J is TRBJ1-2 and V is TRBV11-1; D ambiguous. The CDR3 sequence is CASSPGKGDGYTF. In DNA form, the CDR3 reads TGTGCCAGCAGCCCGGGGAAGGGTGATGGCTACACCTTC.